The sequence of this T cell receptor beta chain was determined in a study of blood T cell repertoires in COVID-19. The CDR3 sequence is 17 residues long. The V end lost 4 bases, the J end lost 1 base, and 19 bases lay between the germline ends. Germline lookup yields CDR1 MGHRA and CDR2 YSYEKL. Cohorts were determined from participant-reported clinical history. Donors in Cohort 3 who had recovered were those with two negative PCRs, healthcare professional clearance, or resolution of their symptoms. Here immunoSEQ multiplex PCR was the method, and the copy in TCRdb shows in-frame clones only, minus some. Of approximately 440,000 clones listed, 90% are singletons.

The chain combines TRBV4-1 with TRBJ1-1, with D maybe TRBD1 (6 bases). The sequencing sample was made of PBMCs or T cells enriched from blood (not recorded which). This receptor was identified in a man aged 18 to 29 who had recovered from COVID-19. The CDR3 nucleotides read TGCGCCAGCAGCCCCCCCCAGGGGCGAAAGACGAACACTGAAGCTTTCTTT. It codes for CASSPPQGRKTNTEAFF.